The 22 T cell receptor beta chains given below trace back to one sample, sequenced in a study of blood T cell repertoires in COVID-19. Method: immunoSEQ multiplex PCR; TCRdb's copy keeps in-frame clones and lacks some. The sample has 300,000 to 400,000 clones, over 75% seen once. Sequenced input: PBMCs or T cells enriched from blood (not recorded which). The receptors stem from a man younger than 40 who had recovered from COVID-19.

This clone showed up just once. J is TRBJ2-1 and V is TRBV27; TRBD2 matches at 7 bases. The germline V gene encodes CDR1 MNHEY and CDR2 SMNVEV (reference sequence). CDR3 length: 15 amino acids. J was trimmed by 4 bases and V by 5 bases; bases with no gene match: 8. The DNA of the CDR3 is TGTGCCAGCAGTGAGCTAGGAGCGGGGTACAATGAGCAGTTCTTC. It codes for CASSELGAGYNEQFF.

The chain uses TRBV2 and TRBJ2-1, with D perhaps matching TRBD2 (5 bases). This CDR3 is built from 12 residues. The germline V gene encodes CDR1 SNHLY and CDR2 FYNNEI. V was clipped by 4 bases and J by 7 bases, with 8 bases between them. CDR3 sequence reads: CASSVQRNEQFF. The CDR3 bases are TGTGCCAGCAGTGTGCAGCGGAATGAGCAGTTCTTC.

The rearrangement links TRBV27 to TRBJ2-3, with 7 nucleotides matching TRBD1. Germline-derived CDR1 and CDR2 are MNHEY and SMNVEV (reference sequence). V lost 6 bases, J lost 0 bases, and 12 bases stayed unmatched. This CDR3 spans 17 amino acids. The CDR3 sequence: CASSQRDPGQSTDTQYF. CDR3 bases: TGTGCCAGCAGCCAGAGGGACCCGGGACAGAGCACAGATACGCAGTATTTT.

This clone was seen more than once but under ten times. This chain links TRBV6-5 with TRBJ1-3; the D gene is possibly TRBD1 (5 bases). Trimming cost V 2 bases and J 0 bases, with 11 bases left between them. The germline CDR1 and CDR2 sequences are MNHEY and SVGAGI. The CDR3 runs 16 residues. CDR3: CASSYLKGISGNTIYF. Written as DNA, the CDR3 is TGTGCCAGCAGTTACCTCAAGGGGATCTCTGGAAACACCATATATTTT.

V is TRBV7-6 and J is TRBJ1-5, with D maybe TRBD1 (6 bases). Germline lookup yields CDR1 SGHVS and CDR2 FNYEAQ. The CDR3 length is 15 residues. V was clipped by 1 base and J by 3 bases, with 10 bases between them. CDR3 sequence reads: CASSLGGGPNQPQHF. CDR3 DNA: TGTGCCAGCAGCTTAGGCGGGGGCCCCAATCAGCCCCAGCATTTT.

V and J are TRBV20-1 and TRBJ2-7, with TRBD2 matching over 8 bases. The V segment lost 7 bases and the J segment 0 bases; nucleotides outside the gene matches: 5. The germline CDR1 and CDR2 sequences are DFQATT and SNEGSKA (reference sequence). The CDR3 is 13 amino acids. CDR3 nucleotide sequence: TGCAGTGTTAGTAGCGGGGTCTCCTACGAGCAGTACTTC. Residues: CSVSSGVSYEQYF.

DNA of the CDR3: TGTGCCAGCAGGAAAATGGACAGGGGGTTTAATCTCGATACGCAGTATTTT. Protein product: CASRKMDRGFNLDTQYF. The rearrangement links TRBV28 to TRBJ2-3; 10 bases fit TRBD1. Unmatched junction bases numbered 15, after V lost 6 bases and J lost 6 bases. The CDR3 spans 17 residues. Germline CDR1 MDHEN, CDR2 SYDVKM.

The chain joins TRBV4-1 to TRBJ2-1, with a weak D call TRBD2 (5 bases). V dropped 1 base and J dropped 0 bases, with 7 bases sitting between them. This CDR3 has 15 residues. Per the germline V gene, CDR1 is MGHRA and CDR2 is YSYEKL. This chain's CDR3 is CASSQGTHSYNEQFF. The CDR3 coding sequence is TGCGCCAGCAGCCAAGGGACTCACTCCTACAATGAGCAGTTCTTC.

The CDR3 bases are TGTGCCAGCAGCGTAGACTCGAGATACAATGAGCAGTTCTTC. As protein: CASSVDSRYNEQFF. This chain uses TRBV9 with TRBJ2-1; no clear D gene. V lost 0 bases and J lost 4, with 8 bases in between. Germline V gene lookup returns CDR1 SGDLS and CDR2 YYNGEE. CDR3 length: 14 residues.

The chain couples TRBV7-9 to TRBJ2-1; the match to TRBD2 covers 11 bases. J gave up 7 bases and V 5 bases, and 13 bases lay outside the gene matches. The CDR3 length is 17 residues. Germline V gives CDR1 SEHNR, CDR2 FQNEAQ (reference sequence). CDR3 protein: CASSPLAGAAPENEQFF. The CDR3 DNA is TGTGCCAGCAGCCCACTAGCGGGGGCCGCCCCTGAGAATGAGCAGTTCTTC.

This clone was observed once. V gene TRBV5-1 combines with J gene TRBJ1-6, with 7 bases aligning to TRBD1. V was pared by 2 bases and J by 7 bases, with 12 bases of the junction left unmatched. This CDR3 has 17 residues. The germline V gene encodes CDR1 SGHRS and CDR2 YFSETQ. This CDR3 reads CASSLTQTRDRNSPLHF. CDR3 nucleotide sequence: TGCGCCAGCAGCTTAACCCAGACCCGGGACAGAAATTCACCCCTCCACTTT.

The CDR3 DNA sequence: TGTGCCAGCAGCTACTTGGACAGATCTGAAGCTTTCTTT. Its translation: CASSYLDRSEAFF. The rearrangement links TRBV7-9 to TRBJ1-1, with TRBD1 as a possible D gene (6 bases). Trimming removed 4 bases at V and 6 bases at J, with 12 bases between. Germline V gene sequence: CDR1 SEHNR, CDR2 FQNEAQ (reference sequence). This CDR3 is built from 13 residues.

This chain joins TRBV6-1 and TRBJ1-5, with a weak D call TRBD1 (6 bases). Germline values: CDR1 MNHNS, CDR2 SASEGT. V lost 3 bases and J 5 bases, leaving 11 bases between the germline ends. This CDR3 contains 14 residues. This CDR3 reads CASSDRGVDQPQHF. Written as DNA, the CDR3 is TGTGCCAGCAGTGACAGGGGAGTAGATCAGCCCCAGCATTTT.

This clone was detected once. It is unclear where the CDR3 begins or ends on the DNA, so no DNA is shown, and the CDR3 is as TCRdb lists it. The identical CDR3 is also encoded by other nucleotide sequences in the sample. The gene calls are TRBV12-3 or TRBV12-4 and TRBJ1-2. The CDR3 spans 11 residues, counting both ends. Here the CDR3 reads CASSFGEGYTF.

The chain combines TRBV9 with TRBJ2-3, with D possibly matching TRBD1 (6 bases). V dropped 4 bases and J dropped 3 bases, with 18 bases sitting between them. Germline V gives CDR1 SGDLS, CDR2 YYNGEE. The CDR3 covers 16 residues. CDR3 in amino acids: CASSSRQVLRTDTQYF. Here the CDR3 DNA reads TGTGCCAGCAGCTCGCGACAGGTACTACGAACAGATACGCAGTATTTT.

The gene calls are TRBV5-1 and TRBJ2-3; the match to TRBD2 covers 12 bases. Germline-derived CDR1 and CDR2 are SGHRS and YFSETQ. After removal of 4 bases from V and 0 bases from J, the junction contained 3 bases not matched to a gene. The CDR3 sequence is 16 residues long. CDR3 bases: TGCGCCAGCAGCCCTCTAGCGGGGGGGAGCACAGATACGCAGTATTTT. Amino acids: CASSPLAGGSTDTQYF.

This clone was seen only a few times. This chain joins TRBV28 and TRBJ1-6; possibly TRBD1 for D (6 bases). The V end lost 3 bases, the J end lost 11 bases, and 20 bases lay between the germline ends. Germline V gene data show CDR1 as MDHEN and CDR2 as SYDVKM. The CDR3 extends over 16 amino acids. This CDR3 reads CASSLGTRRTWAPLHF. The CDR3 DNA reads as TGTGCCAGCAGTTTGGGGACAAGGAGGACCTGGGCACCCCTCCACTTT.

The V call is TRBV7-8, the J call TRBJ1-1; a weak D match, TRBD1 (6 bases). The CDR3 runs to 14 residues. Looked up from germline, CDR1 is SGHVS and CDR2 is FQNEAQ. V lost 3 bases and J lost 2, with 10 bases in between. The CDR3 coding sequence is TGTGCCAGCAGCTTCGGACAGCTTAACACTGAAGCTTTCTTT. Protein product: CASSFGQLNTEAFF. Drawing the rest from reference TRBV7-8 and TRBJ1-1, the complete variable domain is GAGVSQSPRYKVAKRGQDVALRCDPISGHVSLFWYQQALGQGPEFLTYFQNEAQLDKSGLPSDRFFAERPEGSVSTLKIQRTQQEDSAVYLCASSFGQLNTEAFFGQGTRLTVV.

Only one count was recorded for this clone. The chain is built from TRBV7-6 and TRBJ2-5, with D unresolved. The CDR3 length is 14 residues. V gave up 1 base and J gave up 0 bases, with 6 bases separating them. The germline V gene encodes CDR1 SGHVS and CDR2 FNYEAQ. The CDR3 spells CASSLDGYQETQYF. The CDR3 DNA sequence: TGTGCCAGCAGCTTAGACGGGTACCAAGAGACCCAGTACTTC.

This clone appeared a single time. V gene TRBV6-1 combines with J gene TRBJ1-2; unclear D gene. Per the germline V gene, CDR1 is MNHNS and CDR2 is SASEGT. Between the trimmed V and J ends, which lost 2 bases and 4 bases, there was a span of 11 bases. This CDR3 has 14 residues. CDR3 residues: CASSEFSDLYGYTF. In DNA, the CDR3 is TGTGCCAGCAGTGAATTTAGCGACCTCTATGGCTACACCTTC.

J is TRBJ1-1 and V is TRBV5-1, with D possibly being TRBD1 (5 bases). The CDR3 loop spans 14 amino acids. With 6 bases removed from V and 0 bases from J, the gap between germline ends came to 12 bases. Germline CDR1 is SGHRS and CDR2 is YFSETQ. Written as DNA, the CDR3 is TGCGCCAGCACCTTAGGGGCCTTGAACACTGAAGCTTTCTTT. Translation gives CASTLGALNTEAFF.

This sequence joins TRBV7-9 and TRBJ2-3; TRBD2 aligns across 10 bases. Germline trimming cut 4 bases from V and 1 base from J; bases unmatched to any gene: 5. Germline loops: CDR1 SEHNR, CDR2 FQNEAQ (reference sequence). The CDR3 is made up of 16 amino acids. The CDR3 loop reads CASSSWTSGRTDTQYF. CDR3 coding DNA: TGTGCCAGCAGCTCCTGGACTAGCGGACGCACAGATACGCAGTATTTT.